A single sample is the source of the 16 T cell receptor beta chains below, sequenced in a study of cytomegalovirus exposure and HLA in healthy donors. It was with 60 Vbeta and 13 Jbeta primers that the PCR ran. Some clones are missing from TCRdb's copy, which holds only in-frame ones; the method was immunoSEQ multiplex PCR. The repertoire holds 100,000 or so clones, with 10% to 15% as singletons. The specimen sequenced was PBMCs. The source of these receptors is a man between 35 and 55 years old in good health and CMV-seropositive.

This clone was recorded a few times. V gene TRBV7-8 combines with J gene TRBJ2-1; 7 bases are a match to TRBD1. After removal of 5 bases from V and 2 bases from J, the junction contained 9 bases not matched to a gene. CDR1 and CDR2 from the germline V gene are SGHVS and FQNEAQ. This CDR3 has 16 residues. DNA of the CDR3: TGTGCCAGCAGCCCGATTAGGGACAGTACCTACAATGAGCAGTTCTTC. Translating it yields CASSPIRDSTYNEQFF.

This clone came up a few times. V is TRBV15 and J is TRBJ2-1; TRBD1 is a possible D gene (5 bases). Per the germline V gene, CDR1 is LNHNV and CDR2 is YYDKDF (reference sequence). Trimming shortened V by 0 bases and J by 12 bases, and 12 bases separated the two germline ends. This CDR3 has 13 amino acids. CDR3 sequence reads: CATSRDLGRVQFF. The DNA of the CDR3 is TGTGCCACCAGCAGAGATTTGGGCAGGGTGCAGTTCTTC.

The chain combines TRBV5-1 with TRBJ2-2; 7 bases line up with TRBD1. Germline CDR1 is SGHRS and CDR2 is YFSETQ. The CDR3 contains 14 residues. V was clipped by 4 bases and J by 6 bases; unmatched bases: 6. CDR3 region: CASSLDRVAGELFF. In nucleotides, the CDR3 is TGCGCCAGCAGCCTCGACAGGGTGGCCGGGGAGCTGTTTTTT.

This clone was seen a few times. CDR3 protein: CASSFPPVSYEQYF. CDR3 nucleotide sequence: TGTGCCAGCAGCTTCCCTCCCGTCTCCTACGAGCAGTACTTC. The gene calls are TRBV5-8 and TRBJ2-7; D is unresolved. Per germline, CDR1 SGHTS and CDR2 YDEGEE. The CDR3 spans 14 residues. V was trimmed by 2 bases and J by 0 bases, leaving 9 bases between them.

This chain links TRBV25-1 with TRBJ2-2; TRBD1 matches at 10 bases. CDR3 length: 14 amino acids. J lost 5 bases, V lost 8 bases, and 5 bases had no gene match. Germline V lookup: CDR1 MGHDK, CDR2 SYGVNS. The CDR3 region has the DNA TGTGCCAGCCATAAGGACAGGGGGACCGGGGAGCTGTTTTTT. This codes for CASHKDRGTGELFF.

This clone was seen only a few times. The chain uses TRBV6-1 and TRBJ2-7; a weak D match, TRBD1 (6 bases). Germline CDR1 is MNHNS and CDR2 is SASEGT. The length of the CDR3 is 17 residues. V lost 6 bases and J 3 bases, leaving 24 bases between the germline ends. CDR3 DNA: TGTGCCAGCAGAGAACTCCCAATGGGGACACTAAGCTACGAGCAGTACTTC. This translates into CASRELPMGTLSYEQYF.

This clone was seen a handful of times. This rearrangement joins TRBV6-6 to TRBJ1-1; 11 bases are shared with TRBD1. V lost 6 bases to trimming and J lost 7 bases; unmatched junction nucleotides: 4. The CDR3 totals 13 residues. Germline CDR1 is MNHNY and CDR2 is SVGAGI (reference sequence). CDR3 sequence reads: CASRGQGASEAFF. Here the CDR3 DNA reads TGTGCCAGCAGAGGACAGGGGGCCAGTGAAGCTTTCTTT.

The chain has TRBV11-3 and TRBJ2-7, with 7 nucleotides matching TRBD1. CDR3 length: 14 residues. The germline CDR1 and CDR2 sequences are SGHNT and YENEEA. The ends lost 5 bases at V and 4 bases at J; junction bases unmatched: 8. The CDR3: CASSRGGDHYEQYF. The CDR3 DNA sequence: TGTGCCAGCAGCCGAGGGGGCGACCATTACGAGCAGTACTTC.

This chain joins TRBV5-4 and TRBJ1-2; D is uncertain. Germline CDR1 SGHNT, CDR2 YYREEE (reference sequence). V lost 3 bases, J lost 9 bases, and 21 bases lay in between. This CDR3 has 15 residues. This CDR3 is CASSSMQSFGARYTF. CDR3 DNA sequence: TGTGCCAGCAGCTCAATGCAGTCCTTTGGAGCGCGCTACACCTTC. Filled out from reference TRBV5-4 and TRBJ1-2, the complete variable domain reads ETGVTQSPTHLIKTRGQQVTLRCSSQSGHNTVSWYQQALGQGPQFIFQYYREEENGRGNFPPRFSGLQFPNYSSELNVNALELDDSALYLCASSSMQSFGARYTFGSGTRLTVV.

The rearrangement joins TRBV5-1 to TRBJ2-3, with D tentatively TRBD1 (5 bases). The CDR3 is 16 residues long. The germline V and J ends were trimmed by 0 bases and 0 bases, with 11 bases remaining between them. Germline lookup yields CDR1 SGHRS and CDR2 YFSETQ. In DNA form, the CDR3 reads TGCGCCAGCAGCTTGGAGCCAGGGTCTAGCACAGATACGCAGTATTTT. Its protein product is CASSLEPGSSTDTQYF.

This clone occurred a few times. The V gene is TRBV4-1, the J gene TRBJ2-2; 11 nucleotides agree with TRBD2. The CDR3 consists of 16 residues. The germline CDR1 and CDR2 sequences are MGHRA and YSYEKL. J was trimmed by 5 bases and V by 6 bases; bases with no gene match: 8. CDR3 protein: CASSQSLAGGTGELFF. CDR3 coding DNA: TGCGCCAGCAGTCAGAGTCTAGCGGGAGGTACCGGGGAGCTGTTTTTT.

V usage is TRBV7-9 and J usage is TRBJ2-1, with D hard to call. The CDR3 runs to 13 residues. Trimming took 4 bases from V and 6 from J, leaving 10 bases between them. Germline CDR1 reads SEHNR; CDR2 reads FQNEAQ (reference sequence). This chain's CDR3 is CASSSGAGNEQFF. Written as DNA, the CDR3 is TGTGCCAGCAGCTCCGGAGCTGGCAATGAGCAGTTCTTC.

This clone was seen just once. J is TRBJ2-5 and V is TRBV11-2, with TRBD2 as a possible D gene (6 bases). The germline CDR1 and CDR2 sequences are SGHAT and FQNNGV. The CDR3 length is 16 residues. The germline V and J ends were trimmed by 5 bases and 0 bases, with 16 bases remaining between them. CDR3 in amino acids: CASSQGSGMYQETQYF. CDR3 bases: TGTGCCAGCAGCCAAGGTAGCGGCATGTACCAAGAGACCCAGTACTTC.

The DNA of the CDR3 is TGTGCCAGCAGCTGGGGGCGGCTAGCGGGAGTCTCCTACAATGAGCAGTTCTTC. Translated, it gives CASSWGRLAGVSYNEQFF. The chain links TRBV5-4 to TRBJ2-1, with TRBD2 matching over 10 bases. Trimming took 3 bases from V and 0 from J; bases not matched to a gene: 9. This CDR3 contains 18 residues. Germline values: CDR1 SGHNT, CDR2 YYREEE (reference sequence).

This clone was seen only a few times. V usage is TRBV30 and J usage is TRBJ2-7; TRBD2 matches at 7 bases. V dropped 4 bases and J dropped 1; count of bases not matched to a gene: 7. This CDR3 contains 14 residues. CDR1 is GTSNPN, CDR2 SVGIG, per germline (reference sequence). The CDR3 region is CAWTPGGSSYEQYF. The CDR3 nucleotides are TGTGCCTGGACCCCGGGGGGATCATCCTACGAGCAGTACTTC. The variable domain in full, with the rest retrieved from reference TRBV30 and TRBJ2-7, is SQTIHQWPATLVQPVGSPLSLECTVEGTSNPNLYWYRQAAGRGLQLLFYSVGIGQISSEVPQNLSASRPQDRQFILSSKKLLLSDSGFYLCAWTPGGSSYEQYFGPGTRLTVT.

The genes are TRBV30 and TRBJ1-6; D is possibly TRBD1 (5 bases). The germline V gene has CDR1 GTSNPN and CDR2 SVGIG (reference sequence). Trimming removed 3 bases from V and 10 bases from J, with 16 bases in between. The CDR3 is 14 amino acids. This CDR3 is CAWSDPPQESPLHF. CDR3 DNA sequence: TGTGCCTGGAGCGATCCTCCACAGGAATCACCCCTCCACTTT.